The 3 T cell receptor beta chains given below trace back to one sample, sequenced in a study of graft-versus-host responses after intestinal transplantation. Sequenced by immunoSEQ multiplex PCR; TCRdb stores in-frame clones only, minus some. The sample shows approximately 25,000 clones, over 90% of them seen only once. The sequenced sample was PBMCs, obtained 18 days after transplant. These receptors originate from a human patient who received an intestinal transplant, so some T cells may come from the graft donor.

The rearrangement joins TRBV6-1 to TRBJ1-3, with D possibly being TRBD1 (5 bases). CDR3 length: 15 residues. CDR1 and CDR2 from the germline V gene are MNHNS and SASEGT. The V and J ends lost 3 bases and 3 bases respectively, with 12 bases between them. CDR3 in DNA: TGTGCCAGCAGTGACACCGACAGTTTTGGAAACACCATATATTTT. Protein product: CASSDTDSFGNTIYF.

This chain links TRBV25-1 with TRBJ1-2; possibly TRBD1 for D (6 bases). CDR3 length: 13 residues. Germline V lookup: CDR1 MGHDK, CDR2 SYGVNS. Trimming removed 5 bases at V and 4 bases at J, with 11 bases between. The CDR3 sequence is CASSPGASYGYTF. CDR3 nucleotides: TGTGCCAGCAGTCCAGGGGCCTCCTATGGCTACACCTTC.

The chain uses TRBV29-1 and TRBJ2-7, with TRBD2 as a possible D gene (6 bases). The germline V gene has CDR1 SQVTM and CDR2 ANQGSEA. Trimming cost V 7 bases and J 3 bases, with 16 bases left between them. The CDR3 extends over 13 amino acids. CDR3 in DNA: TGCAGCGCAGCAGGAGGGTCTTACTACGAGCAGTACTTC. It is translated as CSAAGGSYYEQYF.